One and the same sample provided the 23 T cell receptor beta chains below, sequenced in a study of cytomegalovirus exposure and HLA in healthy donors. Amplification used 60 Vbeta primers and 13 Jbeta primers. Repertoires were generated with immunoSEQ multiplex PCR, while TCRdb's copy carries only in-frame clones and drops some. The data contain some 41,000 clones, around 68% of them singletons. What was sequenced was PBMCs. The receptors were sampled from a man aged 35 to 55 in good health and CMV-seronegative.

In DNA form, the CDR3 reads TGTGCCAGCAGTCCGCAAGGGGGCGTTGTTGAAAAACTGTTTTTT. Residues: CASSPQGGVVEKLFF. The chain has TRBV6-1 and TRBJ1-4, with 7 bases fitting TRBD1. Germline loops: CDR1 MNHNS, CDR2 SASEGT. The CDR3 is 15 residues long. V gave up 5 bases and J gave up 7 bases; unmatched junction bases: 10.

The chain carries TRBV15 and TRBJ2-6; no reliable D call. The CDR3 is 15 amino acids. With 1 base removed from V and 1 base from J, the gap between germline ends came to 5 bases. Looked up from germline, CDR1 is LNHNV and CDR2 is YYDKDF (reference sequence). CDR3 amino acids: CATSRGLSGANVLTF. CDR3 coding DNA: TGTGCCACCAGCAGAGGGCTGTCTGGGGCCAACGTCCTGACTTTC.

This clone came up once. This rearrangement joins TRBV15 to TRBJ1-5; 9 positions agree with TRBD1. V was pared by 0 bases and J by 2 bases, with 2 bases of the junction left unmatched. This CDR3 spans 16 amino acids. CDR1 and CDR2 from the germline V gene are LNHNV and YYDKDF (reference sequence). The DNA for the CDR3 is TGTGCCACCAGCAGAGATCGGACAGGGGGCAATCAGCCCCAGCATTTT. It codes for CATSRDRTGGNQPQHF.

This chain connects TRBV15 to TRBJ2-1, with 7 bases lining up with TRBD2. The germline V gene encodes CDR1 LNHNV and CDR2 YYDKDF (reference sequence). The CDR3 totals 12 residues. Trimming removed 3 bases from V and 7 bases from J; junction bases left unmatched: 0. CDR3 in DNA: TGTGCCACCAGCAGGGGGGGGAATGAGCAGTTCTTC. Translation: CATSRGGNEQFF.

V and J are TRBV6-5 and TRBJ2-7, with 13 bases identical to TRBD2. The germline V gene encodes CDR1 MNHEY and CDR2 SVGAGI. The CDR3 extends over 13 amino acids. After removal of 5 bases from V and 9 bases from J, the junction contained 4 bases not matched to a gene. CDR3 nucleotides: TGTGCCAGCAGTCAGGGACTAGCGGGAACGCAGTACTTC. Its translation: CASSQGLAGTQYF.

The chain carries TRBV28 and TRBJ1-2, with D perhaps TRBD1 (6 bases). This CDR3 region has 14 residues. V was trimmed by 2 bases and J by 8 bases, leaving 15 bases between them. The germline V gene encodes CDR1 MDHEN and CDR2 SYDVKM. The chain's CDR3 is CASSLNLGAGGYTF. Written as DNA, the CDR3 is TGTGCCAGCAGTTTAAATCTGGGGGCTGGGGGCTACACCTTC.

J is TRBJ2-7 and V is TRBV2; TRBD1 matches 10 bases. J lost 3 bases, V lost 7 bases, and 6 bases had no gene match. Germline V gives CDR1 SNHLY, CDR2 FYNNEI. This CDR3 has 14 residues. The chain's CDR3 is CASTWGDRGYEQYF. CDR3 nucleotides: TGTGCCAGCACCTGGGGGGACAGGGGCTACGAGCAGTACTTC. Together with reference TRBV2 and TRBJ2-7, the CDR3 gives the full variable domain: EPEVTQTPSHQVTQMGQEVILRCVPISNHLYFYWYRQILGQKVEFLVSFYNNEISEKSEIFDDQFSVERPDGSNFTLKIRSTKLEDSAMYFCASTWGDRGYEQYFGPGTRLTVT.

V gene TRBV7-9 combines with J gene TRBJ1-5, with 7 bases identical to TRBD1. Germline V gene lookup returns CDR1 SEHNR and CDR2 FQNEAQ (reference sequence). CDR3 size: 15 residues. Trimming removed 1 base from V and 7 bases from J; junction bases left unmatched: 7. The CDR3 DNA is TGTGCCAGCAGCTTAGACGACAGGGCTGGGCAGCCCCAGCATTTT. Protein sequence: CASSLDDRAGQPQHF.

The V gene is TRBV6-1, the J gene TRBJ1-2; 10 bases map to TRBD1. With 6 bases clipped from V and 0 bases from J, the junction kept 4 bases outside the gene matches. Germline CDR1 reads MNHNS; CDR2 reads SASEGT. The CDR3 is made up of 15 amino acids. For the CDR3, the DNA is TGTGCCAGCAGAACCGGGACAGGGGCTAACTATGGCTACACCTTC. Protein: CASRTGTGANYGYTF.

The chain employs TRBV30 and TRBJ2-3; 7 nucleotides line up with TRBD1. The germline CDR1 and CDR2 sequences are GTSNPN and SVGIG (reference sequence). V shed 2 bases and J 4 bases; nucleotides not matched to a gene: 9. This CDR3 has 15 amino acids. CDR3 region: CAWSTEGGGPDTQYF. CDR3 DNA: TGTGCCTGGAGTACCGAAGGGGGCGGCCCAGATACGCAGTATTTT.

This chain uses TRBV7-6 with TRBJ2-1; 9 positions agree with TRBD1. The V gene end was trimmed by 3 bases and the J gene end by 3 bases; junction bases not matched to a gene: 9. CDR3 size: 17 residues. Germline V gene lookup returns CDR1 SGHVS and CDR2 FNYEAQ. CDR3 amino acids: CASSFSPGTGYYNEQFF. The CDR3 nucleotides are TGTGCCAGCAGCTTTTCTCCTGGGACAGGGTACTACAATGAGCAGTTCTTC.

This chain uses TRBV11-2 with TRBJ1-2; no firm D call. Germline V lookup: CDR1 SGHAT, CDR2 FQNNGV. With 0 bases removed from V and 8 bases from J, the gap between germline ends came to 13 bases. The CDR3 extends over 14 amino acids. The CDR3 nucleotides read TGTGCCAGCAGCTTAGATTTAGTAGTGGGCGGCTACACCTTC. This sequence encodes CASSLDLVVGGYTF.

Only one count was recorded for this clone. V gene TRBV7-2 combines with J gene TRBJ2-7; D unclear. V lost 5 bases and J 0 bases, leaving 11 bases between the germline ends. The germline V gene encodes CDR1 SGHTA and CDR2 FQGNSA. This CDR3 is built from 14 residues. CDR3: CASSPVRNSYEQYF. For the CDR3, the DNA is TGTGCCAGCAGCCCCGTGCGTAACTCCTACGAGCAGTACTTC.

The chain employs TRBV7-4 and TRBJ2-3; tentatively, D is TRBD1 (6 bases). Trimming pared 5 bases from V and 2 bases from J, leaving 14 bases between. CDR3 size: 15 residues. CDR1 and CDR2 from the germline V gene are SGHVT and SQSDAQ. In DNA, the CDR3 is TGTGCCAGCAGCACCCGGGACAAAATCACAGATACGCAGTATTTT. It is translated as CASSTRDKITDTQYF.

The rearrangement uses TRBV7-9 and TRBJ2-3; no clear D gene. Trimming took off 5 bases at V and 5 bases at J, with 11 bases between the two ends. This CDR3 spans 13 amino acids. Germline V gene sequence: CDR1 SEHNR, CDR2 FQNEAQ (reference sequence). The CDR3 DNA sequence: TGTGCCAGCAGCAACGGCGGCCTAGATACGCAGTATTTT. Translation gives CASSNGGLDTQYF.

The chain employs TRBV6-5 and TRBJ2-1, with D possibly being TRBD1 (5 bases). Deletions cut 6 bases from V and 0 bases from J, with 12 bases between. CDR1 and CDR2 from the germline V gene are MNHEY and SVGAGI. The CDR3 covers 15 residues. CDR3 nucleotides: TGTGCCAGCAGGGGGCTCACAAGCTCCTACAATGAGCAGTTCTTC. This sequence encodes CASRGLTSSYNEQFF.

The chain is built from TRBV5-6 and TRBJ1-6; tentatively, D is TRBD1 (6 bases). The CDR3 consists of 18 residues. Trimming removed 3 bases from V and 0 bases from J, with 16 bases in between. Germline loops: CDR1 SGHDT, CDR2 YYEEEE. This CDR3 is CASSYNDTGSSYNSPLHF. The CDR3 DNA reads TGTGCCAGCAGCTATAACGATACAGGGAGCTCCTATAATTCACCCCTCCACTTT.

This clone was observed once. The rearrangement joins TRBV7-3 to TRBJ1-6; 7 nucleotides agree with TRBD1. V dropped 6 bases and J dropped 1; count of bases not matched to a gene: 6. Germline lookup yields CDR1 SGHTA and CDR2 FQGTGA. This CDR3 has 16 amino acids. The CDR3 here is CASSSTGDSYNSPLHF. As DNA, the CDR3 is TGTGCCAGCAGTTCCACAGGGGATTCCTATAATTCACCCCTCCACTTT.

The chain is built from TRBV30 and TRBJ1-2; TRBD1 matches 8 bases. V lost 4 bases to trimming and J lost 3 bases; unmatched junction nucleotides: 4. This CDR3 has 13 residues. CDR1 and CDR2 from the germline V gene are GTSNPN and SVGIG (reference sequence). CDR3 in amino acids: CAWTPDRDYGYTF. DNA for the CDR3: TGTGCCTGGACCCCGGACAGGGACTATGGCTACACCTTC. Drawing the rest from reference TRBV30 and TRBJ1-2, the complete variable domain is SQTIHQWPATLVQPVGSPLSLECTVEGTSNPNLYWYRQAAGRGLQLLFYSVGIGQISSEVPQNLSASRPQDRQFILSSKKLLLSDSGFYLCAWTPDRDYGYTFGSGTRLTVV.

The chain links TRBV4-2 to TRBJ2-6; no clear D gene. The CDR3 loop spans 16 amino acids. Trimming removed 1 base from V and 1 base from J, with 8 bases in between. Germline V gene data show CDR1 as LGHNA and CDR2 as YNFKEQ. CDR3 protein: CASSQGAMSGANVLTF. Here the CDR3 DNA reads TGTGCCAGCAGCCAAGGGGCGATGTCTGGGGCCAACGTCCTGACTTTC.

The sample holds a few counts of this clone. This chain connects TRBV7-3 to TRBJ2-7, with TRBD1 matching over 9 bases. CDR1 SGHTA and CDR2 FQGTGA come from the germline V gene. The V and J ends lost 6 bases and 3 bases, in that order; junction bases with no gene match: 9. CDR3 length equals 15 residues. Here the CDR3 DNA reads TGTGCCAGCAGGCCACAGGGGGCGATGATCTACGAGCAGTACTTC. Translation gives CASRPQGAMIYEQYF.

This chain links TRBV30 with TRBJ2-1; 11 bases align to TRBD2. CDR1 GTSNPN and CDR2 SVGIG come from the germline V gene (reference sequence). V gave up 3 bases and J gave up 10 bases; unmatched junction bases: 14. CDR3 length: 16 residues. The CDR3 sequence is CAWSRFSGGELLEQFF. DNA for the CDR3: TGTGCCTGGAGCCGATTTAGCGGGGGGGAACTATTGGAGCAGTTCTTC.

This sequence joins TRBV15 and TRBJ2-7, with D possibly being TRBD2 (5 bases). V was trimmed by 8 bases and J by 1 base, leaving 24 bases between them. Germline CDR1 is LNHNV and CDR2 is YYDKDF (reference sequence). The CDR3 has 17 residues. The CDR3 region has the DNA TGTGCCACCTCCAACTTACCGGGCCAATGGAGGTCCTACGAGCAGTACTTC. Encoded protein: CATSNLPGQWRSYEQYF.